This T cell receptor (beta chain) was documented in a study of siplizumab effects on memory and regulatory T cells. Study conclusions and caveats: Unstimulated subsets captured only a minor fraction of alloreactive clones. There was no confirmation of the suppressive function of proliferating Tregs from siplizumab cultures. A significant reduction in alloreactive sequences traceable to unstimulated CD4+ memory cells was produced by siplizumab.

Assays covered around 10^5 TCR templates per sample. Using immunoSEQ multiplex PCR, the repertoire was profiled, and TCRdb retains in-frame clones only, with some absent. The data contain about 75,000 clones, 93% of them singletons. On this clone itself: The antigen is undetermined.

Germline lookup yields CDR1 SGHAT and CDR2 FQNNGV. The CDR3 loop spans 13 amino acids. V was shortened by 4 bases and J by 11 bases, with 15 bases between the two germline ends. The TCR was taken from a human donor in good health. The chain employs TRBV11-2 and TRBJ2-1; D assignment may be TRBD1 or TRBD2 (5 bases each). Input material: CD8+ T cells sorted from blood. This chain's CDR3 is CASSSPRDDQQFF. The CDR3 DNA reads as TGTGCCAGCAGCTCCCCCCGGGACGACCAGCAGTTCTTC. The whole variable domain, remainder taken from reference TRBV11-2 and TRBJ2-1, is EAGVAQSPRYKIIEKRQSVAFWCNPISGHATLYWYQQILGQGPKLLIQFQNNGVVDDSQLPKDRFSAERLKGVDSTLKIQPAKLEDSAVYLCASSSPRDDQQFFGPGTRLTVL.